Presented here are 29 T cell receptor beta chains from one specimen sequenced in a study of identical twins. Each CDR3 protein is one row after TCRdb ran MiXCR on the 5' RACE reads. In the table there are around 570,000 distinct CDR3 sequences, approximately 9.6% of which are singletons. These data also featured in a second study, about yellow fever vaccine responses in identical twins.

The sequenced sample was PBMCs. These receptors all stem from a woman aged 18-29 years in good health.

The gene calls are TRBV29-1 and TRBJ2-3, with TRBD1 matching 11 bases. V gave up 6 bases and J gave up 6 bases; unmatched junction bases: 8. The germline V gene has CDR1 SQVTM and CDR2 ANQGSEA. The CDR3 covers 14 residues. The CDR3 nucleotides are TGCAGCGTCGCCAGGACAGGGGGCAGGGATACGCAGTATTTT. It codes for CSVARTGGRDTQYF.

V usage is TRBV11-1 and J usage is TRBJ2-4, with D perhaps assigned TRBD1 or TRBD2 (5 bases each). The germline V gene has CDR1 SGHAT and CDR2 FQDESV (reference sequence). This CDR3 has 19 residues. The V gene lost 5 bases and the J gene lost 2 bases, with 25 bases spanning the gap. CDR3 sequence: CASSPPRAGTKDPKNIQYF. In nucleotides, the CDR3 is TGTGCCAGCAGCCCCCCGCGAGCCGGGACCAAGGATCCCAAAAACATTCAGTACTTC.

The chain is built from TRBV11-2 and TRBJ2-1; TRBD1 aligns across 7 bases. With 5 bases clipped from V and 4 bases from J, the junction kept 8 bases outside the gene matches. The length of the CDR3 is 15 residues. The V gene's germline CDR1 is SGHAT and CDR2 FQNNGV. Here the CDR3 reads CASSQTGRIYNEQFF. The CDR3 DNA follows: TGTGCCAGCAGCCAGACAGGGAGAATATACAATGAGCAGTTCTTC.

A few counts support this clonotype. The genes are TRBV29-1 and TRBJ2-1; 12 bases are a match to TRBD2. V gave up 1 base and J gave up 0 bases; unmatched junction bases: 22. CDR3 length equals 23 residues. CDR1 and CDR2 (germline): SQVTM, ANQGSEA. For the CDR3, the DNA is TGCAGCGTTGAAGGCAGAAAGGTAAAACCGGGACTAGCGGGCCTTAGCTCCTACAATGAGCAGTTCTTC. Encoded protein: CSVEGRKVKPGLAGLSSYNEQFF.

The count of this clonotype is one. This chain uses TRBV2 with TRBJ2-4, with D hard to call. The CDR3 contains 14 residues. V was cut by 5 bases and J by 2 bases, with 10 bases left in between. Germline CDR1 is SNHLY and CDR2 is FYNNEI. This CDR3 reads CASSRLGSKNIQYF. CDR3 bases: TGTGCCAGCAGTAGGTTAGGCTCCAAAAACATTCAGTACTTC.

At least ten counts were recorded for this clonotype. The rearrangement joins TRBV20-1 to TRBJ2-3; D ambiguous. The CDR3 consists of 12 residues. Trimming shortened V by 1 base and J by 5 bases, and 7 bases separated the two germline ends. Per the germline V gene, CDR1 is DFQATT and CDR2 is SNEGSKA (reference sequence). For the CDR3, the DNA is TGCAGTGCTAGAGCGAGTTTAGATACGCAGTATTTT. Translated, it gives CSARASLDTQYF.

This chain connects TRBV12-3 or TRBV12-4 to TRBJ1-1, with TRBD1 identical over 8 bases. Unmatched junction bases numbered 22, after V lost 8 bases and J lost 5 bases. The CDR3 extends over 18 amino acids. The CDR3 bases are TGTGCCAGCTGCCCAGACAGGGGATCAACCATAGCCTATACTGAAGCTTTCTTT. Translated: CASCPDRGSTIAYTEAFF.

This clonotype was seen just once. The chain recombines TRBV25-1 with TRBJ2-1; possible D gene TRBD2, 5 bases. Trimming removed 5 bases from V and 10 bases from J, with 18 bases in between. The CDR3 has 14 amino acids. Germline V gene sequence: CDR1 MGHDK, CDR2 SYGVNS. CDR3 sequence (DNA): TGTGCCAGCAGTATGGTAATTGGGAGTATCGAGCAGTTCTTC. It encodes CASSMVIGSIEQFF.

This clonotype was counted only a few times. The DNA of the CDR3 is TGTGCCAGCAGCTTAACGGCGGGCTACGAGCAGTACTTC. Translated, it gives CASSLTAGYEQYF. The chain is built from TRBV7-3 and TRBJ2-7; D may be TRBD2 (5 bases). This CDR3 has 13 residues. Trimming cost V 0 bases and J 3 bases, with 6 bases left between them. Germline V lookup: CDR1 SGHTA, CDR2 FQGTGA.

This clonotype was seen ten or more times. As DNA, the CDR3 is TGTGCCAGCAGCTTATCTAGCGGGAGGGCCACCTACGAGCAGTACTTC. Encoded protein: CASSLSSGRATYEQYF. The chain uses TRBV7-2 and TRBJ2-7; TRBD2 matches at 12 bases. V trimming: 2 bases; J trimming: 2 bases; junction bases outside the gene matches: 4. The CDR3 has 16 residues. In germline, CDR1 is SGHTA, CDR2 FQGNSA.

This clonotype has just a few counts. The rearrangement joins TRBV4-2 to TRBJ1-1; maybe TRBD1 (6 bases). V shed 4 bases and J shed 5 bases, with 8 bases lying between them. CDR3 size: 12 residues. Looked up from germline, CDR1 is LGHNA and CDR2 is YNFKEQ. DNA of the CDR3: TGTGCCAGCAGCCTCGGACAGACTGAAGCTTTCTTT. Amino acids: CASSLGQTEAFF.

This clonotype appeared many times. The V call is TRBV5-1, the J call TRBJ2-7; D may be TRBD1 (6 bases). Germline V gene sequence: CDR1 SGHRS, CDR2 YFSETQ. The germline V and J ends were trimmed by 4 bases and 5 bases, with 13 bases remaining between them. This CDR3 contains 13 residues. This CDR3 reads CASSAGTTDEQYF. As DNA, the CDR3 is TGCGCCAGCAGCGCCGGGACAACAGACGAGCAGTACTTC.

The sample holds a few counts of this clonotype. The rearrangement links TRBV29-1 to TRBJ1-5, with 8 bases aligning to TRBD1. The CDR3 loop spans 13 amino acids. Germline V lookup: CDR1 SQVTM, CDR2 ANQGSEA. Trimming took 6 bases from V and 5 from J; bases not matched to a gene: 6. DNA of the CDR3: TGCAGCGTCTCGACAGGGGCCGATCAGCCCCAGCATTTT. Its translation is CSVSTGADQPQHF. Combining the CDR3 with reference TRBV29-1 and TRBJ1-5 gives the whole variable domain SAVISQKPSRDICQRGTSLTIQCQVDSQVTMMFWYRQQPGQSLTLIATANQGSEATYESGFVIDKFPISRPNLTFSTLTVSNMSPEDSSIYLCSVSTGADQPQHFGDGTRLSIL.

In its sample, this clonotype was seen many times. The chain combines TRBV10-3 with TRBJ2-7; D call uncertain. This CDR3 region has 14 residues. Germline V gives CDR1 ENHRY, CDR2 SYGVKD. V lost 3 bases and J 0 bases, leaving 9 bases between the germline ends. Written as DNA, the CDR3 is TGTGCCATCAGTGAAGGGTTGCCCTCCTACGAGCAGTACTTC. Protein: CAISEGLPSYEQYF.

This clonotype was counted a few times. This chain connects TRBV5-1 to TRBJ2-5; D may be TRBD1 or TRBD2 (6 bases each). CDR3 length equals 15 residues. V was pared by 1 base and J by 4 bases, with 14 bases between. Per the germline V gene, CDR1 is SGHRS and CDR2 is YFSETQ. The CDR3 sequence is CASSLPGAVRETQYF. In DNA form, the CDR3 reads TGCGCCAGCAGCTTGCCGGGGGCGGTAAGAGAGACCCAGTACTTC.

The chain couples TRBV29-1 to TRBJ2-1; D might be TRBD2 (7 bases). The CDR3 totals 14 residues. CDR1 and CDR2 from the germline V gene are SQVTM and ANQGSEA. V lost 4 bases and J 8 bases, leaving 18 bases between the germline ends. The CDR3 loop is CSVGRGARIDEQFF. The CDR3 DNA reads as TGCAGCGTTGGTCGGGGGGCGCGGATCGATGAGCAGTTCTTC.

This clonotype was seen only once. The CDR3 sequence: CSVEGQNEQFF. As DNA, the CDR3 is TGCAGCGTTGAGGGGCAGAATGAGCAGTTCTTC. The chain carries TRBV29-1 and TRBJ2-1; D perhaps matches TRBD1 (5 bases). Looked up from germline, CDR1 is SQVTM and CDR2 is ANQGSEA. This CDR3 has 11 residues. With 3 bases removed from V and 7 bases from J, the gap between germline ends came to 7 bases.

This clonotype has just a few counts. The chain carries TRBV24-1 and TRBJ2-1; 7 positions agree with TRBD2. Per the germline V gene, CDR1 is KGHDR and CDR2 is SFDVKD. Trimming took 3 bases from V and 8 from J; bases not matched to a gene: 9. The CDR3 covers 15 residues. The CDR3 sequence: CATSDVAGGSDEQFF. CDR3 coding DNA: TGTGCCACCAGTGATGTAGCGGGCGGTTCTGATGAGCAGTTCTTC.

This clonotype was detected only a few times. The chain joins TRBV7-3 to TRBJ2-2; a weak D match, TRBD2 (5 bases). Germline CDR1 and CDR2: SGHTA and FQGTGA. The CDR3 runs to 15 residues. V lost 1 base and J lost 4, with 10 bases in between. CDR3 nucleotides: TGTGCCAGCAGCTTAATTCCAGCGGCCACCGGGGAGCTGTTTTTT. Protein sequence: CASSLIPAATGELFF.

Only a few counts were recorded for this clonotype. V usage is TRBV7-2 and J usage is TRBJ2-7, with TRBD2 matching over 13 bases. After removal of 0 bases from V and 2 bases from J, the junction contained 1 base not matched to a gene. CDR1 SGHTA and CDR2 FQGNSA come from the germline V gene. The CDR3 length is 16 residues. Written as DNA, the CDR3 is TGTGCCAGCAGCTTAGCTGGACTAGCGGGGGCCTACGAGCAGTACTTC. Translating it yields CASSLAGLAGAYEQYF.

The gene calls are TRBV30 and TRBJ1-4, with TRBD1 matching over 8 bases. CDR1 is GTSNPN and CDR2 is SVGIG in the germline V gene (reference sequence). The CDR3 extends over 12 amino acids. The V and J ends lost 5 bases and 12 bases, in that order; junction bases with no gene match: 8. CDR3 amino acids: CAWDRGFKQLFF. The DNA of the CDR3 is TGTGCCTGGGACAGGGGCTTCAAACAACTGTTTTTT.

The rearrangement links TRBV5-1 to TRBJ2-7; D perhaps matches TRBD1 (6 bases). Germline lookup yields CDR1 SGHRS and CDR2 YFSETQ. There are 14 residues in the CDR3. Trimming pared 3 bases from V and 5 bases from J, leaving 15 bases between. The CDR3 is CASSSLGGMDEQYF. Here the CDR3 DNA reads TGCGCCAGCAGCTCGTTAGGGGGTATGGACGAGCAGTACTTC.

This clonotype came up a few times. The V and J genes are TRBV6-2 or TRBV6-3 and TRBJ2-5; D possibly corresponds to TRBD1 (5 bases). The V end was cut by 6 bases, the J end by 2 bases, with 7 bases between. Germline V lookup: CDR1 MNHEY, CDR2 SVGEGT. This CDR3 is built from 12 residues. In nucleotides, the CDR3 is TGTGCCAGCAGGGGGCTTCAAGAGACCCAGTACTTC. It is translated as CASRGLQETQYF.

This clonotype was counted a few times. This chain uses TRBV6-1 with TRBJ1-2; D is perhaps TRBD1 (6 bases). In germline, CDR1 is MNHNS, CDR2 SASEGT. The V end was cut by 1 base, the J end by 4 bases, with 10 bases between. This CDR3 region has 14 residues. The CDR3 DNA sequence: TGTGCCAGCAGTGAAGGAGGGGGTAGCTATGGCTACACCTTC. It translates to CASSEGGGSYGYTF.

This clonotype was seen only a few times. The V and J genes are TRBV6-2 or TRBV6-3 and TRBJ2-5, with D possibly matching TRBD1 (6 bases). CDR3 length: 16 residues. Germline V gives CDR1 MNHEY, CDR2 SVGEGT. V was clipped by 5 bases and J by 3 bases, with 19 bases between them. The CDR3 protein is CASSNRQAPREETQYF. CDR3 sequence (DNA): TGTGCCAGCAGTAACCGACAGGCTCCTAGGGAAGAGACCCAGTACTTC.

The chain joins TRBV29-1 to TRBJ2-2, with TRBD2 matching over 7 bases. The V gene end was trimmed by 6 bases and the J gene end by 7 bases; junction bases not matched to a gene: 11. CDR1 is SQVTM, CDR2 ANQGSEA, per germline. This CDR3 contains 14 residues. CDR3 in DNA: TGCAGCGTCCGGACTAGTTTGTCTAACGGGGAGCTGTTTTTT. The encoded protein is CSVRTSLSNGELFF.

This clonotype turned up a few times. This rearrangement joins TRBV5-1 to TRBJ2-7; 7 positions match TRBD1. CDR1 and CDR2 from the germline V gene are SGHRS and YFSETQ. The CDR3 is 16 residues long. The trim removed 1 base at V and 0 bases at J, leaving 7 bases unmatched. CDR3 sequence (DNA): TGCGCCAGCAGCTTGTCCCCGGGACAGCTCTCCTACGAGCAGTACTTC. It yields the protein CASSLSPGQLSYEQYF.

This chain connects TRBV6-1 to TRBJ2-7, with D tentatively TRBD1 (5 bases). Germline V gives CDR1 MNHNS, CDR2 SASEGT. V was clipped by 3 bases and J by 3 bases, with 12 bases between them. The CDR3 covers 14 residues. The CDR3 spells CASSEGPTGYEQYF. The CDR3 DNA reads TGTGCCAGCAGTGAGGGGCCGACTGGCTACGAGCAGTACTTC.

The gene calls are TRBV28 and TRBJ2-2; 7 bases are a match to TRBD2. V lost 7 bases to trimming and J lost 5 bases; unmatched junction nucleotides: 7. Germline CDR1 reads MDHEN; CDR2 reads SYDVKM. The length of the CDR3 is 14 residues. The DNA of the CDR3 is TGTGCCAGCACCCCCGGGACTAAAACCGGGGAGCTGTTTTTT. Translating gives CASTPGTKTGELFF.